This T cell receptor beta chain was sequenced in a study of T cell responses to AZD1222 COVID-19 vaccine. Only in-frame clones appear in the TCRdb table, and some are missing; sequencing was by immunoSEQ multiplex PCR. The sample records over 30,000 clones, just over 85% being singletons. V lost 0 bases, J lost 2 bases, and 2 bases stayed unmatched. CDR1 SGHRS and CDR2 YFSETQ come from the germline V gene. This CDR3 has 14 amino acids. This receptor was identified in an adult who received the MenACWY meningococcal vaccine as a control. The gene calls are TRBV5-1 and TRBJ2-7; 7 nucleotides line up with TRBD2. Sequences were derived from peripheral blood, sampled 28 days after the second dose of the MenACWY control vaccine. This CDR3 reads CASSLAGLAYEQYF. CDR3 coding DNA: TGCGCCAGCAGCTTGGCTGGACTAGCCTACGAGCAGTACTTC.